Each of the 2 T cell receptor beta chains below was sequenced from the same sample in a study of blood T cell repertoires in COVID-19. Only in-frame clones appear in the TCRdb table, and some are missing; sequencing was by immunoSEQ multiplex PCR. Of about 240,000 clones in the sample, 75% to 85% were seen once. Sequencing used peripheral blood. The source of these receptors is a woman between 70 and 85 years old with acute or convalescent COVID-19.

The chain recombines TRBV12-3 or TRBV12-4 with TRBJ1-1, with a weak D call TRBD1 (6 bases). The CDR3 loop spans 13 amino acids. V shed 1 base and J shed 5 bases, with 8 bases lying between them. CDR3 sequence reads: CASSLGQGTEAFF. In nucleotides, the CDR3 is TGTGCCAGCAGTTTAGGCCAGGGGACTGAAGCTTTCTTT.

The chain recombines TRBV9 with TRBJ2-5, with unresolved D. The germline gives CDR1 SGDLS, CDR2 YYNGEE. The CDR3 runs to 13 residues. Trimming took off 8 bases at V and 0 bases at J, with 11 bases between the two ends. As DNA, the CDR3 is TGTGCCAGACCCCAGAGGTACCAAGAGACCCAGTACTTC. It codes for CARPQRYQETQYF.